These T cell receptor beta chains were read from a single sample in a study of blood T cell repertoires in COVID-19. The table came from immunoSEQ multiplex PCR; TCRdb's copy has only in-frame clones and leaves some out. This sample carries some 220,000 clones, about three quarters of them seen once, and the ten largest clones take approximately 7.2%. Sequencing was done on a sample of peripheral blood. Receptors were obtained from a woman between 65 and 79 years old with acute or convalescent COVID-19. Each CDR3 is given with its conserved first and last residue. D genes are given only for firm matches. A clone size is listed for some rows: how often the clone was seen (once, few, many), or a class if it is expanded.

j_gene,v_gene,abundance,d_gene,CDR3aa,CDR3nt
TRBJ2-5,TRBV24-1,-,TRBD1,CATSDGTGGRETQYF,TGTGCCACCAGTGATGGGACAGGGGGGAGAGAGACCCAGTACTTC
TRBJ1-3,TRBV11-2,-,-,CASSLVSRPGNTIYF,TGTGCCAGCAGCTTAGTGTCGCGGCCGGGAAACACCATATATTTT
TRBJ2-3,TRBV19,-,-,CASSILITTDTQYF,TGTGCCAGTAGTATACTAATTACCACAGATACGCAGTATTTT
TRBJ2-3,TRBV5-4,-,TRBD2,CASSLALAGDTDTQYF,TGTGCCAGCAGCTTGGCGCTAGCGGGGGACACAGATACGCAGTATTTT
TRBJ2-7,TRBV5-1,-,TRBD2,CASSRGDAAYEQYF,TGCGCCAGCAGCCGGGGGGACGCAGCCTACGAGCAGTACTTC
TRBJ1-2,TRBV18,-,TRBD1,CASSETGAHNSYYGYTF,TGTGCCAGCTCAGAGACAGGGGCCCACAATTCCTACTATGGCTACACCTTC
TRBJ2-3,TRBV10-3,-,TRBD2,CAISDRTSGASTDTQYF,TGTGCCATCAGTGATCGGACTAGCGGGGCCAGCACAGATACGCAGTATTTT
TRBJ2-3,TRBV7-2,-,TRBD1,CASSTRRQGEDTQYF,TGTGCCAGCAGCACCCGTAGACAGGGTGAAGATACGCAGTATTTT
TRBJ2-5,TRBV29-1,-,-,CSVPPSGSIQETQYF,TGCAGCGTTCCCCCAAGCGGTTCAATTCAAGAGACCCAGTACTTC
TRBJ2-1,TRBV4-1,-,TRBD2,CASSLRQISGGFYNEQFF,TGCGCCAGCAGCCTTCGACAGATTAGCGGGGGGTTCTACAATGAGCAGTTCTTC
TRBJ2-7,TRBV2,-,TRBD1,CASRTGTALSYEQYF,TGTGCCAGCAGGACCGGGACAGCCCTCTCCTACGAGCAGTACTTC
TRBJ1-5,TRBV7-2,-,TRBD1,CASSSDRGGQPQHF,TGTGCCAGCAGCTCAGACAGGGGAGGTCAGCCCCAGCATTTT
TRBJ2-1,TRBV3-1/TRBV3-2,once,TRBD2,CASSQEGGGAGFF,TGTGCCAGCAGCCAAGAGGGCGGGGGGGCAGGATTCTTC
TRBJ2-7,TRBV2,-,TRBD1,CASTRGTDYEQYF,TGTGCCAGCACACGAGGGACAGATTACGAGCAGTACTTC
TRBJ2-5,TRBV7-2,-,TRBD2,CASSQVGGSQETQYF,TGTGCCAGCAGCCAAGTTGGCGGGAGCCAAGAGACCCAGTACTTC
TRBJ2-5,TRBV5-8,-,TRBD2,CASGKSGGPAGTQYF,TGTGCCAGCGGAAAAAGCGGGGGGCCTGCCGGGACCCAGTACTTC
TRBJ1-1,TRBV5-1,once,-,CASRTDRLNTEAFF,TGCGCCAGCAGGACGGACAGACTGAACACTGAAGCTTTCTTT
TRBJ2-1,TRBV7-9,-,TRBD2,CASSVTGTSGPQGNEQFF,TGTGCCAGCAGCGTAACCGGGACTAGCGGACCCCAGGGGAATGAGCAGTTCTTC
TRBJ2-7,TRBV11-3,-,TRBD2,CASSIGRGGVYEQYF,TGTGCCAGCAGCATAGGCCGGGGGGGAGTCTACGAGCAGTACTTC
TRBJ2-1,TRBV19,-,-,CASSGTGYSYNEQFF,TGTGCCAGTAGTGGTACAGGTTACTCCTACAATGAGCAGTTCTTC
TRBJ1-3,TRBV5-5,-,TRBD1,CASSLNRGYGNTIYF,TGTGCCAGCAGCTTGAACAGGGGGTATGGAAACACCATATATTTT
TRBJ2-5,TRBV7-2,-,TRBD2,CASSYSGARQETQYF,TGTGCCAGCAGTTATAGCGGGGCCCGACAAGAGACCCAGTACTTC
TRBJ2-3,TRBV9,-,TRBD2,CASSVAKLAGGLHTDTQYF,TGTGCCAGCAGCGTAGCTAAACTAGCGGGGGGGCTCCACACAGATACGCAGTATTTT
TRBJ1-6,TRBV19,-,-,CASTGYNSPLHF,TGTGCCAGTACAGGGTATAATTCACCCCTCCACTTT
TRBJ2-1,TRBV11-3,-,-,CASSLGAEVEQFF,TGTGCCAGCAGCTTAGGAGCCGAGGTTGAGCAGTTCTTC
TRBJ2-3,TRBV7-9,once,TRBD1,CASSLTGVTDTQYF,TGTGCCAGCAGCCTGACAGGGGTCACAGATACGCAGTATTTT
TRBJ2-5,TRBV30,-,TRBD1,CAWSEGTGVFQETQYF,TGTGCCTGGAGCGAGGGTACAGGGGTTTTCCAAGAGACCCAGTACTTC
TRBJ2-7,TRBV7-9,few,-,CASSSPSSSSYEQYF,TGTGCCAGCAGCTCTCCATCGAGTAGCTCCTACGAGCAGTACTTC
TRBJ2-2,TRBV11-2,-,TRBD1,CASSLEKGQGVGELFF,TGTGCCAGCAGCCTCGAAAAGGGACAGGGAGTCGGGGAGCTGTTTTTT
TRBJ2-7,TRBV4-3,-,TRBD2,CASSQTTGTSGFYEQYF,TGCGCCAGCAGCCAGACTACCGGGACTAGCGGATTCTACGAGCAGTACTTC
TRBJ2-3,TRBV7-3,-,-,CASSLNPYKKGYTDTQYF,TGTGCCAGCAGCTTAAATCCCTATAAGAAGGGGTACACAGATACGCAGTATTTT
TRBJ2-1,TRBV6-6,-,-,CASCLIRGDEQFF,TGTGCCAGCTGCCTAATCAGGGGCGATGAGCAGTTCTTC
TRBJ1-1,TRBV7-3,-,-,CASSLYGTQEAFF,TGTGCCAGCAGCTTATATGGGACACAAGAAGCTTTCTTT
TRBJ1-2,TRBV3-1/TRBV3-2,-,TRBD1,CASSQRQGSGYTF,TGTGCCAGCAGCCAGAGACAGGGTTCCGGCTACACCTTC
TRBJ2-1,TRBV7-8,few,TRBD1,CASSLRDRGPGEQFF,TGTGCCAGCAGCTTAAGGGACAGGGGGCCGGGTGAGCAGTTCTTC
TRBJ2-2,TRBV6-2/TRBV6-3,-,-,CASSYTPRQAPNTGELFF,TGTGCCAGCAGTTACACTCCTCGACAGGCCCCGAACACCGGGGAGCTGTTTTTT
TRBJ2-5,TRBV19,-,TRBD2,CASSMGWSGGAQETQYF,TGTGCCAGTAGTATGGGCTGGAGCGGGGGGGCCCAAGAGACCCAGTACTTC
TRBJ2-7,TRBV15,few,-,CATRYGGASYEQYF,TGTGCCACCAGGTATGGGGGGGCCTCCTACGAGCAGTACTTC
TRBJ1-6,TRBV4-1,-,TRBD1,CASSQQGTDLSPLHF,TGCGCCAGCAGCCAACAAGGGACAGACCTTTCACCCCTCCACTTT
TRBJ1-3,TRBV6-5,-,TRBD1,CASSPDRDWHTIYF,TGTGCCAGCAGCCCCGACAGGGACTGGCACACCATATATTTT
TRBJ2-2,TRBV18,-,-,CASSPFRNTGELFF,TGTGCCAGCTCACCATTTCGTAACACCGGGGAGCTGTTTTTT
TRBJ2-1,TRBV7-9,few,-,CASSRNSAPRGYNEQFF,TGTGCCAGCAGCCGAAATTCGGCCCCCAGGGGCTACAATGAGCAGTTCTTC
TRBJ1-4,TRBV2,-,TRBD1,CAGGQETNEKLFF,TGTGCCGGTGGACAGGAAACTAATGAAAAACTGTTTTTT
TRBJ2-5,TRBV5-8,-,TRBD1,CASSLGDRVQETQYF,TGTGCCAGCAGCTTGGGTGACAGGGTGCAAGAGACCCAGTACTTC
TRBJ2-1,TRBV15,-,TRBD2,CATRGGGLTSEQFF,TGTGCCACCAGAGGCGGGGGGCTCACGAGTGAGCAGTTCTTC
TRBJ1-2,TRBV5-5,-,TRBD1,CASSGGQHNYGYTF,TGTGCCAGCAGCGGGGGACAGCATAACTATGGCTACACCTTC
TRBJ2-5,TRBV11-2,-,TRBD1,CASSSIDRAQETQYF,TGTGCCAGCAGCTCCATCGACAGGGCCCAAGAGACCCAGTACTTC
TRBJ2-3,TRBV4-1,once,-,CASSGEAGGPADTQYF,TGCGCCAGCAGCGGTGAGGCCGGCGGCCCCGCGGATACGCAGTATTTT
TRBJ1-6,TRBV30,-,TRBD1,CACSPGQVYSYNSPLHF,TGTGCCTGTTCACCGGGACAGGTTTACTCCTATAATTCACCCCTCCACTTT
TRBJ1-5,TRBV7-2,-,TRBD1,CASSSTPEGTASRAPQHF,TGTGCCAGCAGCTCAACGCCCGAGGGGACAGCCTCCCGGGCGCCCCAGCATTTT
TRBJ2-3,TRBV7-2,-,TRBD2,CASSLGTGGSTDTQYF,TGTGCCAGCAGCTTAGGTACGGGGGGGAGCACAGATACGCAGTATTTT
TRBJ2-7,TRBV27,-,TRBD1,CASRDSGPYEQYF,TGTGCCAGCCGGGACAGTGGCCCCTACGAGCAGTACTTC
TRBJ1-2,TRBV5-1,-,TRBD1,CASSLWDSSSGYTF,TGCGCCAGCAGCTTGTGGGACAGTTCATCCGGCTACACCTTC
TRBJ1-4,TRBV18,-,TRBD1,CASSPPGQGAEKLFF,TGTGCCAGCTCACCTCCGGGACAGGGGGCAGAAAAACTGTTTTTT
TRBJ1-1,TRBV6-1,-,-,CASSDVGTGNTEAFF,TGTGCCAGCAGTGACGTCGGCACAGGGAACACTGAAGCTTTCTTT